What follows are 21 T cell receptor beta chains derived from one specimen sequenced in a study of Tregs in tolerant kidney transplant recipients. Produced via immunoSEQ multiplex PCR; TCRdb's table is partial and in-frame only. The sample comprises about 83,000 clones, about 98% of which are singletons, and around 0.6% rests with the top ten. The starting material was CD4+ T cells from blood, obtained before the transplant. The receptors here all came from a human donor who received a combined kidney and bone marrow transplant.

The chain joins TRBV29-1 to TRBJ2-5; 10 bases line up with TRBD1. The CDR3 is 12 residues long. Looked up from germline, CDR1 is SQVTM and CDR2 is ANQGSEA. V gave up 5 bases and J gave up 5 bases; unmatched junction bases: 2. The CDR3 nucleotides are TGCAGCGTTCGGACAGGGGGGGAGACCCAGTACTTC. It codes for CSVRTGGETQYF. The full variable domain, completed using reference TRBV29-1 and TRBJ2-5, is SAVISQKPSRDICQRGTSLTIQCQVDSQVTMMFWYRQQPGQSLTLIATANQGSEATYESGFVIDKFPISRPNLTFSTLTVSNMSPEDSSIYLCSVRTGGETQYFGPGTRLLVL.

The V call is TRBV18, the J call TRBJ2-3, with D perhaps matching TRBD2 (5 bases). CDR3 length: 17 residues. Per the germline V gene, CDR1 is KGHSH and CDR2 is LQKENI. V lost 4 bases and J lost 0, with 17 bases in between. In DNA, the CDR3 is TGTGCCAGCTCACGAAGAGGAGGTAGAAGTAGCACAGATACGCAGTATTTT. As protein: CASSRRGGRSSTDTQYF.

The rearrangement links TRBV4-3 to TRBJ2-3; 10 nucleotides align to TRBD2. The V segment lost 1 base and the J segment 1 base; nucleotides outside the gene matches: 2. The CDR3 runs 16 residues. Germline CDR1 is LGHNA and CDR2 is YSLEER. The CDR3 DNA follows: TGCGCCAGCAGCCAAGTTGGGACTAGCGGCACAGATACGCAGTATTTT. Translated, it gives CASSQVGTSGTDTQYF.

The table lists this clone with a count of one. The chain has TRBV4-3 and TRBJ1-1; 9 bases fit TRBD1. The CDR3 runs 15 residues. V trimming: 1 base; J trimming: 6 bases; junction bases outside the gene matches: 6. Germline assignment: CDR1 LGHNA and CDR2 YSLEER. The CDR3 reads CASSQVDRGPPEAFF. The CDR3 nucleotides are TGCGCCAGCAGCCAAGTGGACAGGGGTCCCCCTGAAGCTTTCTTT.

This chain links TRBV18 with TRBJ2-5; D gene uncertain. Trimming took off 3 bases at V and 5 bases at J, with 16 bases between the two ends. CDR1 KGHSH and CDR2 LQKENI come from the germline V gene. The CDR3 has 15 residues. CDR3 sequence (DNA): TGTGCCAGCTCACCCGGTTCGAGTATTATGGAGACCCAGTACTTC. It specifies CASSPGSSIMETQYF.

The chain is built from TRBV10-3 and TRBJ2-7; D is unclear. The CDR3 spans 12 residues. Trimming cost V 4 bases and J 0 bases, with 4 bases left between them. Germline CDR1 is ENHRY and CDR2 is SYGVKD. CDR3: CAISGGSYEQYF. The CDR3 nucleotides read TGTGCCATCAGTGGCGGCTCCTACGAGCAGTACTTC.

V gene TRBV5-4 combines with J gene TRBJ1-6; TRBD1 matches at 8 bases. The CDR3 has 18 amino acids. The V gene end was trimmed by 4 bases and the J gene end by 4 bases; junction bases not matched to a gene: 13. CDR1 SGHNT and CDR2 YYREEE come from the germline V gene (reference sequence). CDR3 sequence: CASSQGPQRQGYNSPLHF. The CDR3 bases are TGTGCCAGCAGCCAAGGACCTCAACGACAGGGGTATAATTCACCCCTCCACTTT.

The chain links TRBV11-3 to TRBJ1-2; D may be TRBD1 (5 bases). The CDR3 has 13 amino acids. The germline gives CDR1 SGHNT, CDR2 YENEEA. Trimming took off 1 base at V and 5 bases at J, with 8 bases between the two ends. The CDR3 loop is CASSLVGGYGYTF. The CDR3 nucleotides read TGTGCCAGCAGCTTAGTCGGGGGGTATGGCTACACCTTC.

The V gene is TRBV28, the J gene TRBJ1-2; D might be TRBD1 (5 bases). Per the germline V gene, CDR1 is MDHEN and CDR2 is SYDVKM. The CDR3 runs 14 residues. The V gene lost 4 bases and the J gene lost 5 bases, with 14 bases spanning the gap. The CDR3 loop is CASSSGKKGYGYTF. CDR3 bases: TGTGCCAGCAGTTCCGGAAAAAAGGGGTATGGCTACACCTTC.

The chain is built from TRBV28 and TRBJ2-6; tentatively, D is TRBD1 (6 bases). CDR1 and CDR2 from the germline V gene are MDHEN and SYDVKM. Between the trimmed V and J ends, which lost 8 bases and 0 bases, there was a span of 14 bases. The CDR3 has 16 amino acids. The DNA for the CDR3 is TGTGCCAGCGGATTAAGGACAGCCTCTGGGGCCAACGTCCTGACTTTC. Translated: CASGLRTASGANVLTF.

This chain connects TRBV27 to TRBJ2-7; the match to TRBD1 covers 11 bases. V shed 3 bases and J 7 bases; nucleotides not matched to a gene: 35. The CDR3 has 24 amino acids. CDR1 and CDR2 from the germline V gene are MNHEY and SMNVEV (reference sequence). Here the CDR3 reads CASSFYPGTGGATTHRRPQWEQYF. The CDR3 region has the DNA TGTGCCAGCAGTTTTTACCCCGGGACAGGGGGTGCCACCACCCACCGCCGGCCTCAGTGGGAGCAGTACTTC.

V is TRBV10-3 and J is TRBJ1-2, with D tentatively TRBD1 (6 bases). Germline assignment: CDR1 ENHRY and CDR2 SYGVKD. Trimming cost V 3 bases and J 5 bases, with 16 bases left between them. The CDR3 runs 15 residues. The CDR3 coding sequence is TGTGCCATCAGTGAAACCCTAGGGGGGGGGTATGGCTACACCTTC. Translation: CAISETLGGGYGYTF.

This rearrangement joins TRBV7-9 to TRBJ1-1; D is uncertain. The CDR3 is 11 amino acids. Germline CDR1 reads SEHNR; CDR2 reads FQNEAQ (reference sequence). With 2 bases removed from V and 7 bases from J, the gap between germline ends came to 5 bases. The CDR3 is CASSLYNEAFF. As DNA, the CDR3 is TGTGCCAGCAGCTTATATAATGAAGCTTTCTTT.

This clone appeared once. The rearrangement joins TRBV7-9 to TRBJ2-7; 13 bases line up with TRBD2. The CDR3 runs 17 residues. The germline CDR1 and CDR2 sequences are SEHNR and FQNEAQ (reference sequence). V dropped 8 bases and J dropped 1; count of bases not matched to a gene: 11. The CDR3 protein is CASGAWTSGSASYEQYF. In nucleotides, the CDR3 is TGTGCCAGCGGCGCCTGGACTAGCGGGAGTGCTTCCTACGAGCAGTACTTC.

The CDR3 loop reads CASTLRDLSGELFF. CDR3 in DNA: TGCGCCAGCACCTTAAGGGACTTGTCCGGGGAGCTGTTTTTT. The chain couples TRBV10-2 to TRBJ2-2; D is possibly TRBD2 (6 bases). The CDR3 contains 14 residues. Trimming removed 7 bases at V and 6 bases at J, with 15 bases between. Germline lookup yields CDR1 WSHSY and CDR2 SAAADI.

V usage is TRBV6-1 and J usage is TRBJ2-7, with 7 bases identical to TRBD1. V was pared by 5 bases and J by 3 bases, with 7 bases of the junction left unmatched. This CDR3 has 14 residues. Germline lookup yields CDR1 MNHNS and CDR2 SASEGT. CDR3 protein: CASSFSDRDYEQYF. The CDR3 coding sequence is TGTGCCAGCAGTTTTAGTGACAGGGACTACGAGCAGTACTTC.

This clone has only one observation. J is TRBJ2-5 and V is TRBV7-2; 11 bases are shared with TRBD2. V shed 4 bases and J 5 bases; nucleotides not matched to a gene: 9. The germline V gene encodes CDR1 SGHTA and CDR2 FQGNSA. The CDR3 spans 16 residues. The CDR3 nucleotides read TGTGCCAGCAGCTCAAGACTAGCGGGGTTGGAGGAGACCCAGTACTTC. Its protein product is CASSSRLAGLEETQYF. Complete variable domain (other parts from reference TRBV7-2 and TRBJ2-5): GAGVSQSPSNKVTEKGKDVELRCDPISGHTALYWYRQSLGQGLEFLIYFQGNSAPDKSGLPSDRFSAERTGGSVSTLTIQRTQQEDSAVYLCASSSRLAGLEETQYFGPGTRLLVL.

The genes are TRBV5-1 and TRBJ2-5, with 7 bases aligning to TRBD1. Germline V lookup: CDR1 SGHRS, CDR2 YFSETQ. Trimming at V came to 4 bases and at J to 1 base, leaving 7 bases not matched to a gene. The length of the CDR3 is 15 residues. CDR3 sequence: CASSRTGIGQETQYF. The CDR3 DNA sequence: TGCGCCAGCAGCAGGACAGGAATAGGCCAAGAGACCCAGTACTTC.

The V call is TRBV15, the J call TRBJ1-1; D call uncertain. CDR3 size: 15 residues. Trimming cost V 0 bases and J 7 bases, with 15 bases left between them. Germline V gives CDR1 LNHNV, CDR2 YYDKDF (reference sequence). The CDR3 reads CATSRDTPSRNEAFF. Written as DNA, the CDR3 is TGTGCCACCAGCAGAGATACCCCTAGTAGGAATGAAGCTTTCTTT. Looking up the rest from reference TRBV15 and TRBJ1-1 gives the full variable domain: DAMVIQNPRYQVTQFGKPVTLSCSQTLNHNVMYWYQQKSSQAPKLLFHYYDKDFNNEADTPDNFQSRRPNTSFCFLDIRSPGLGDTAMYLCATSRDTPSRNEAFFGQGTRLTVV.

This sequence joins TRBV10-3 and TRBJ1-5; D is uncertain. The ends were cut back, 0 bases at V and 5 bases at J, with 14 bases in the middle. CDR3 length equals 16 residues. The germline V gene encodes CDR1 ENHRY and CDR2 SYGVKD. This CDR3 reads CAISESSKTFDQPQHF. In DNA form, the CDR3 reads TGTGCCATCAGTGAGTCGTCCAAGACTTTCGATCAGCCCCAGCATTTT.

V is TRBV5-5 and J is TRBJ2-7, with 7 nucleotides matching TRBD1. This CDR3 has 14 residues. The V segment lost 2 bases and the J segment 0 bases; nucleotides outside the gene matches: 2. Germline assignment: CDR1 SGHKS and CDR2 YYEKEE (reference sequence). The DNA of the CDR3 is TGTGCCAGCAGCTTACAGGGGTTCTCCTACGAGCAGTACTTC. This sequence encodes CASSLQGFSYEQYF. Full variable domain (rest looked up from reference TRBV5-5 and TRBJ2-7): DAGVTQSPTHLIKTRGQQVTLRCSPISGHKSVSWYQQVLGQGPQFIFQYYEKEERGRGNFPDRFSARQFPNYSSELNVNALLLGDSALYLCASSLQGFSYEQYFGPGTRLTVT.